This T cell receptor (beta chain) was sequenced during a study of blood T cell repertoires in COVID-19. Study summary: The origin of the acute and convalescent COVID-19 samples was the United States, Italy and Spain.

Per the original data handling: Reference gene primer amplification gave estimated nucleated cell counts. Profiled with immunoSEQ multiplex PCR; TCRdb holds only in-frame clones, not every one. V, J and clone size were drawn from that table, and D and trimming were deduced from the DNA. The data contain some 20,000 clones, nearly 90% of them seen just once; the ten biggest clones take up approximately 9.9%. CDR3 length equals 13 residues. The V end lost 5 bases, the J end lost 8 bases, and 13 bases lay between the germline ends. Germline-derived CDR1 and CDR2 are SEHNR and FQNEAQ (reference sequence).

The V call is TRBV7-9, the J call TRBJ2-1; D remains ambiguous. Sequencing input: peripheral blood. The clonotype comes from a man in his forties with active COVID-19. The CDR3 here is CASSPPGSHEQFF. The CDR3 nucleotides are TGTGCCAGCAGCCCGCCGGGTAGCCATGAGCAGTTCTTC.